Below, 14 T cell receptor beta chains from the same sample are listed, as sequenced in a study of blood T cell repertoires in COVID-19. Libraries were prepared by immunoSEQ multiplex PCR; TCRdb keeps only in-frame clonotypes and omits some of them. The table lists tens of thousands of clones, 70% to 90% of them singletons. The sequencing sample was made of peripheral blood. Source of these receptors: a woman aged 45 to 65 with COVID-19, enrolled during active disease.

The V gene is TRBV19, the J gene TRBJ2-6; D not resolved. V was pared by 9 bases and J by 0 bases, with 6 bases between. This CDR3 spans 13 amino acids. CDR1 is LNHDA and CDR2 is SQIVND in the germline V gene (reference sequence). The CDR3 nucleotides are TGTGCCAGCGAGAGCTCTGGGGCCAACGTCCTGACTTTC. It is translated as CASESSGANVLTF.

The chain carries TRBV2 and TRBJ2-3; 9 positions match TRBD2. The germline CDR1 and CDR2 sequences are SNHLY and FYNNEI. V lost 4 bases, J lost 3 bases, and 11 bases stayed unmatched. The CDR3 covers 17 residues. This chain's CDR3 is CASSGNSGSVRTDTQYF. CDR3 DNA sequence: TGTGCCAGCAGTGGTAATAGCGGGAGTGTTAGAACAGATACGCAGTATTTT.

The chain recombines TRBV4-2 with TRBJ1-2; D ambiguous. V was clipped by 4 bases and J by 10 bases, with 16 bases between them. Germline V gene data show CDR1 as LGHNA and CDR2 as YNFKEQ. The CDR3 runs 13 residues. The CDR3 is CASSLGRNGDYTF. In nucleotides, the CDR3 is TGTGCCAGCAGCCTTGGGAGGAATGGGGACTACACCTTC.

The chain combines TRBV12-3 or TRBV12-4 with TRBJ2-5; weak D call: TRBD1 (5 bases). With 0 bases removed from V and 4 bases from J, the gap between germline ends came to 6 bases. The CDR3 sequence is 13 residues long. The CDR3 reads CASSLAGAETQYF. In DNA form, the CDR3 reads TGTGCCAGCAGTTTAGCAGGGGCAGAGACCCAGTACTTC.

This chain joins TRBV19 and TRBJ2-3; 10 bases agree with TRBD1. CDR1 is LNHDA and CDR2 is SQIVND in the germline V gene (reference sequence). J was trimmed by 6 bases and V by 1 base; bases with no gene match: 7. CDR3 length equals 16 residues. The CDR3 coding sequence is TGTGCCAGTAGTATAGCCCTGACAGGGGGCAGGGATACGCAGTATTTT. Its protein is CASSIALTGGRDTQYF.

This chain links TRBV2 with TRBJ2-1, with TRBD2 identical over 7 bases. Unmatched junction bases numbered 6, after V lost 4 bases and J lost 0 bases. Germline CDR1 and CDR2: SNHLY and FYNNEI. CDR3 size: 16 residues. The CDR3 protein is CASSARGGGSYNEQFF. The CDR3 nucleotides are TGTGCCAGCAGTGCGCGGGGCGGGGGCTCCTACAATGAGCAGTTCTTC.

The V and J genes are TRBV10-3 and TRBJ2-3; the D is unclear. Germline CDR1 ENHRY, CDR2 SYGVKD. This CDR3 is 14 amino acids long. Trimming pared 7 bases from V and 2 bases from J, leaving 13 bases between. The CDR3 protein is CAIKAATPTDTQYF. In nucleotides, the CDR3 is TGTGCCATCAAGGCGGCCACCCCCACAGATACGCAGTATTTT.

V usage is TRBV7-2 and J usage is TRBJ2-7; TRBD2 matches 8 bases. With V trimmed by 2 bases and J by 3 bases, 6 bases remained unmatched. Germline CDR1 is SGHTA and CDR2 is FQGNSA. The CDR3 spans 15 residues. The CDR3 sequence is CASSLIPLAGYEQYF. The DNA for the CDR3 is TGTGCCAGCAGCTTAATCCCCCTAGCGGGCTACGAGCAGTACTTC.

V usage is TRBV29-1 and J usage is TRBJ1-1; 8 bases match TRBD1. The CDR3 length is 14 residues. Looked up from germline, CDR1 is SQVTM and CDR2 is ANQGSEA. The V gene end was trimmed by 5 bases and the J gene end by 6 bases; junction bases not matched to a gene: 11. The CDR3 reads CSVPRQGRAAEAFF. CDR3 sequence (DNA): TGCAGCGTTCCCCGACAGGGGCGAGCGGCTGAAGCTTTCTTT.

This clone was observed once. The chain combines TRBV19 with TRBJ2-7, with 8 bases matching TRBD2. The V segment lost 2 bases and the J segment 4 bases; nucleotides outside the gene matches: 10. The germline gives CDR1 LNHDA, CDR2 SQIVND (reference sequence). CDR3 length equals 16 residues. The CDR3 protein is CASSIWAGTRTYEQYF. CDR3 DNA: TGTGCCAGTAGTATATGGGCCGGGACTAGGACTTACGAGCAGTACTTC.

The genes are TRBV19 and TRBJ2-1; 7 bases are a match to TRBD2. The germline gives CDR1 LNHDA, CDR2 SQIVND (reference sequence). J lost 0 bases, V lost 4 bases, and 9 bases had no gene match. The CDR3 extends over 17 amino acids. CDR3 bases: TGTGCCAGTAGTACCGGGGCTCCTAGCGGCTCCTACAATGAGCAGTTCTTC. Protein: CASSTGAPSGSYNEQFF. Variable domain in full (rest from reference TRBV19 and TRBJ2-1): DGGITQSPKYLFRKEGQNVTLSCEQNLNHDAMYWYRQDPGQGLRLIYYSQIVNDFQKGDIAEGYSVSREKKESFPLTVTSAQKNPTAFYLCASSTGAPSGSYNEQFFGPGTRLTVL.

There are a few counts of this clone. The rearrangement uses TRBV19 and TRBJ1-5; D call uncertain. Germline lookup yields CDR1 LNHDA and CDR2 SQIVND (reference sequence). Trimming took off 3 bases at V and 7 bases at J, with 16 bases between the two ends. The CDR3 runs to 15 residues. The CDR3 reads CASSMGGAPGQPQHF. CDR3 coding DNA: TGTGCCAGTAGTATGGGTGGAGCCCCTGGGCAGCCCCAGCATTTT.

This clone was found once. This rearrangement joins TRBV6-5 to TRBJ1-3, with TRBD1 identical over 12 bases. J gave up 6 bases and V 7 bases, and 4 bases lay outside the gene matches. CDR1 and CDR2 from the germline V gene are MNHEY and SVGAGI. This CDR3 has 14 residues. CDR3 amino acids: CASNQGQGANTIYF. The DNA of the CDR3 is TGTGCCAGCAACCAGGGACAGGGGGCAAACACCATATATTTT.

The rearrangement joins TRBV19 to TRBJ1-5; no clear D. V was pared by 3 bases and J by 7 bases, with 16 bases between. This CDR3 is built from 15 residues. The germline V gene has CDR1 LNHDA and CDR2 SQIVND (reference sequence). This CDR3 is CASSMAKGSGQPQHF. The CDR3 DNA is TGTGCCAGTAGTATGGCTAAGGGTAGCGGACAGCCCCAGCATTTT.